This T cell receptor (beta chain) stems from a study of T cell changes during pregnancy in multiple sclerosis (dated 2019 in TCRdb). About the study as a whole: The study looked at changes in the T cell repertoire across pregnancy in women with multiple sclerosis.

As regards this clone: The antigen this receptor binds is unknown. Base-call qualities are not available, and no considerably larger clone is one nucleotide away.

The library was prepared using the immunoSEQ multiplex PCR assay. TCRdb took this table from immuneACCESS and kept in-frame rearrangements with V and J called. Such tables lack part of the clones; where checked against another copy, unresolved V genes explain under half of the gap, and the rest is unexplained. The sample table lists 75,000 to 95,000 clones, about 91% of them with a count of one. The ten largest make up about 0.91% of the sample. CDR1 and CDR2 are drawn from the germline V gene: MGHRA, YSYEKL. Relative to germline, V is 0 bases shorter and J is 3 bases shorter, with 14 bases between their ends. The CDR3, from cysteine to phenylalanine, totals 17 residues. The kept DNA is CDR3 alone, 51 bases in frame from the first base.

This TCR was sampled from a female donor with multiple sclerosis, enrolled in a pregnancy study. Sequences were derived from peripheral blood, sampled before pregnancy. The chain is assembled from TRBV4-1 and TRBJ2-2; TRBD1 might be the D gene, on 6 matching bases. The DNA is TGCGCCAGCAGCCAAGAAGAGGAACAGGGATACACCGGGGAGCTGTTTTTT. The translation is CASSQEEEQGYTGELFF.